A single sample is the source of the 26 T cell receptor beta chains below, sequenced in a study of blood T cell repertoires in COVID-19. Profiling relied on immunoSEQ multiplex PCR, and the TCRdb table lists in-frame clones only, not all of them. Altogether about 400,000 clones are present, about nine tenths being singletons, with the ten largest covering approximately 1.5%. Material for sequencing was PBMCs or T cells enriched from blood (not recorded which). These TCRs come from a woman in her thirties who had recovered from COVID-19.

This rearrangement joins TRBV11-2 to TRBJ1-6; no clear D. The length of the CDR3 is 14 residues. V lost 2 bases, J lost 14 bases, and 16 bases lay in between. Germline CDR1 is SGHAT and CDR2 is FQNNGV. Here the CDR3 reads CASSLTPSDSALHF. CDR3 DNA: TGTGCCAGCAGCTTAACTCCCTCTGACTCTGCCCTCCACTTT.

The chain carries TRBV7-3 and TRBJ2-1, with TRBD2 matching over 12 bases. The J segment lost 10 bases and the V segment lost 0 bases, leaving 10 bases of the junction unmatched. Looked up from germline, CDR1 is SGHTA and CDR2 is FQGTGA. This CDR3 spans 17 amino acids. The CDR3 nucleotides are TGTGCCAGCAGCTTAACACAGGGGGGACTAGCGGGTAACGAGCAGTTCTTC. Protein sequence: CASSLTQGGLAGNEQFF. Full variable domain (rest looked up from reference TRBV7-3 and TRBJ2-1): GAGVSQTPSNKVTEKGKYVELRCDPISGHTALYWYRQSLGQGPEFLIYFQGTGAADDSGLPNDRFFAVRPEGSVSTLKIQRTERGDSAVYLCASSLTQGGLAGNEQFFGPGTRLTVL.

The chain recombines TRBV11-3 with TRBJ2-1, with D tentatively TRBD2 (6 bases). The V gene's germline CDR1 is SGHNT and CDR2 YENEEA. There are 13 residues in the CDR3. V was pared by 5 bases and J by 9 bases, with 14 bases between. The CDR3 region has the DNA TGTGCCAGCAGCACGGGAGCGTGGAGTGAGCAGTTCTTC. Translation: CASSTGAWSEQFF.

The chain joins TRBV6-2 or TRBV6-3 to TRBJ1-2, with TRBD1 as a possible D gene (5 bases). The germline V gene encodes CDR1 MNHEY and CDR2 SVGEGT. The CDR3 is 14 amino acids. Trimming cost V 5 bases and J 2 bases, with 12 bases left between them. CDR3 DNA: TGTGCCAGCAGTCGGACGCGACAGAACTATGGCTACACCTTC. It is translated as CASSRTRQNYGYTF.

The rearrangement links TRBV3-1 (or the pseudogene TRBV3-2) to TRBJ1-1, with no clear D. V lost 0 bases to trimming and J lost 0 bases, with 11 bases between them. Germline assignment: CDR1 LGHDT and CDR2 YNNKEL (reference sequence). The CDR3 consists of 16 residues. As DNA, the CDR3 is TGTGCCAGCAGCCAAGAAGTGGTGGGCGTGAACACTGAAGCTTTCTTT. As protein: CASSQEVVGVNTEAFF.

The chain joins TRBV9 to TRBJ2-3; D is possibly TRBD2 (6 bases). CDR3 size: 17 residues. From germline, CDR1 is SGDLS and CDR2 YYNGEE. Trimming shortened V by 4 bases and J by 1 base, and 19 bases separated the two germline ends. The DNA of the CDR3 is TGTGCCAGCAGCCCCGTATTGTCGGGGACTCGCACAGATACGCAGTATTTT. Its protein product is CASSPVLSGTRTDTQYF. Supplemented by reference TRBV9 and TRBJ2-3, the full variable domain reads DSGVTQTPKHLITATGQRVTLRCSPRSGDLSVYWYQQSLDQGLQFLIQYYNGEERAKGNILERFSAQQFPDLHSELNLSSLELGDSALYFCASSPVLSGTRTDTQYFGPGTRLTVL.

V gene TRBV5-4 combines with J gene TRBJ1-1, with no clear D. Germline CDR1 is SGHNT and CDR2 is YYREEE (reference sequence). The CDR3 has 14 residues. V was cut by 4 bases and J by 6 bases, with 16 bases left in between. The CDR3 DNA reads TGTGCCAGCAGCCAAACTTACGGTCCCCCTGAAGCTTTCTTT. Protein sequence: CASSQTYGPPEAFF.

The chain joins TRBV29-1 to TRBJ2-3; perhaps TRBD2 as D (5 bases). V dropped 7 bases and J dropped 4 bases, with 15 bases sitting between them. The germline CDR1 and CDR2 sequences are SQVTM and ANQGSEA. The CDR3 is made up of 13 amino acids. CDR3 in DNA: TGCAGCGCGGGATCACACGTCCCAGATACGCAGTATTTT. Its translation: CSAGSHVPDTQYF.

V gene TRBV29-1 combines with J gene TRBJ1-2; TRBD1 is a possible D gene (5 bases). The germline CDR1 and CDR2 sequences are SQVTM and ANQGSEA. The CDR3 is made up of 12 amino acids. Trimming removed 7 bases from V and 9 bases from J, with 18 bases in between. The CDR3 protein is CSAAKGSDRYTF. The CDR3 nucleotides are TGCAGCGCCGCAAAGGGGTCCGATCGCTACACCTTC.

The chain combines TRBV6-2 or TRBV6-3 with TRBJ1-1; D is uncertain. The germline V and J ends were trimmed by 4 bases and 1 base, with 7 bases remaining between them. Germline V lookup: CDR1 MNHEY, CDR2 SVGEGT. CDR3 length equals 13 residues. DNA for the CDR3: TGTGCCAGCAGTTCTAAACCGAACACTGAAGCTTTCTTT. This translates into CASSSKPNTEAFF.

V usage is TRBV27 and J usage is TRBJ1-1; TRBD1 agrees at 9 bases. This CDR3 region has 14 residues. Germline V gene sequence: CDR1 MNHEY, CDR2 SMNVEV (reference sequence). Trimming cost V 6 bases and J 5 bases; bases outside gene matches: 7. CDR3: CASSADRGLTEAFF. CDR3 nucleotides: TGTGCCAGCAGCGCGGACAGGGGTTTGACTGAAGCTTTCTTT.

The chain uses TRBV7-9 and TRBJ1-2, with 7 bases lining up with TRBD1. Germline values: CDR1 SEHNR, CDR2 FQNEAQ (reference sequence). This CDR3 spans 12 amino acids. V shed 2 bases, J shed 8 bases, and the junction held 2 bases outside the gene matches. The CDR3 bases are TGTGCCAGCAGCTTAAGGACAGGCGGCTACACCTTC. It yields the protein CASSLRTGGYTF.

The J gene is TRBJ1-1, the V gene TRBV7-8; D gene unclear. The V end lost 10 bases, the J end lost 2 bases, and 8 bases lay between the germline ends. CDR3 size: 11 residues. Germline V gene sequence: CDR1 SGHVS, CDR2 FQNEAQ. The CDR3 DNA reads as TGTGCCACCGCGGCCAACACTGAAGCTTTCTTT. Protein sequence: CATAANTEAFF.

CDR3 sequence: CSASPPAGQEKYSNQPQHF. The CDR3 bases are TGCAGTGCTAGTCCCCCCGCGGGACAGGAGAAATATAGCAATCAGCCCCAGCATTTT. The chain recombines TRBV20-1 with TRBJ1-5, with 8 bases matching TRBD1. Per the germline V gene, CDR1 is DFQATT and CDR2 is SNEGSKA (reference sequence). The CDR3 has 19 residues. J lost 0 bases, V lost 3 bases, and 16 bases had no gene match.

The chain joins TRBV5-1 to TRBJ1-1; D call uncertain. The CDR3 is made up of 14 amino acids. The germline CDR1 and CDR2 sequences are SGHRS and YFSETQ. With 0 bases removed from V and 3 bases from J, the gap between germline ends came to 9 bases. CDR3 in amino acids: CASSLGTEYTEAFF. CDR3 nucleotides: TGCGCCAGCAGCTTGGGAACAGAGTACACTGAAGCTTTCTTT.

This clone was counted a single time. This chain connects TRBV30 to TRBJ2-1, with a possible D match to TRBD2 (7 bases). Germline-derived CDR1 and CDR2 are GTSNPN and SVGIG (reference sequence). Trimming took 1 base from V and 8 from J, leaving 15 bases between them. The CDR3 covers 14 residues. The CDR3 DNA reads as TGTGCCTGGAGTGCGGGGGGCGTTATCTATGAGCAGTTCTTC. Its protein product is CAWSAGGVIYEQFF.

V gene TRBV3-1 (or the pseudogene TRBV3-2) combines with J gene TRBJ2-1, with a tentative D call TRBD1 (5 bases). This CDR3 comprises 14 residues. Germline CDR1 LGHDT, CDR2 YNNKEL (reference sequence). V was pared by 2 bases and J by 4 bases, with 9 bases between. This CDR3 reads CASSQIQGYNEQFF. CDR3 coding DNA: TGTGCCAGCAGCCAAATTCAGGGTTACAATGAGCAGTTCTTC.

The V and J genes are TRBV12-3 or TRBV12-4 and TRBJ1-1, with unresolved D. The CDR3 length is 13 residues. Trimming took 6 bases from V and 8 from J, leaving 16 bases between them. The CDR3 DNA is TGTGCCAGCAGCATGGCGGCGGGCAGGGAAGCTTTCTTT. Protein: CASSMAAGREAFF.

This rearrangement joins TRBV28 to TRBJ2-2; 10 nucleotides agree with TRBD1. The V segment lost 5 bases and the J segment 6 bases; nucleotides outside the gene matches: 9. This CDR3 comprises 16 residues. Germline V gene data show CDR1 as MDHEN and CDR2 as SYDVKM. CDR3 region: CASSQDRGRIAGELFF. The DNA for the CDR3 is TGTGCCAGCAGTCAAGACAGGGGGCGTATCGCCGGGGAGCTGTTTTTT.

This chain uses TRBV5-1 with TRBJ1-1, with 9 positions matching TRBD1. Germline loops: CDR1 SGHRS, CDR2 YFSETQ. V was pared by 4 bases and J by 4 bases, with 8 bases of the junction left unmatched. The CDR3 runs to 15 residues. CDR3 in DNA: TGCGCCAGCAGCGGCGGACAGGGGATGAGCACTGAAGCTTTCTTT. This encodes CASSGGQGMSTEAFF.

This clone has just one count. V is TRBV28 and J is TRBJ2-3; 9 bases are shared with TRBD2. The CDR3 loop spans 16 amino acids. Losses at the gene ends were 7 bases for V and 4 bases for J; bases not matched to a gene: 12. Germline V gene lookup returns CDR1 MDHEN and CDR2 SYDVKM. CDR3: CASMLGGGGRADTQYF. DNA for the CDR3: TGTGCCAGCATGCTCGGGGGTGGCGGGAGGGCAGATACGCAGTATTTT.

The chain employs TRBV2 and TRBJ1-6; D ambiguous. V shed 6 bases and J shed 5 bases, with 8 bases lying between them. The CDR3 covers 13 residues. Germline V gene data show CDR1 as SNHLY and CDR2 as FYNNEI. The CDR3 loop is CASRGRNNSPLHF. The CDR3 DNA reads as TGTGCCAGCAGGGGCAGAAATAATTCACCCCTCCACTTT.

The gene calls are TRBV29-1 and TRBJ2-5, with D perhaps TRBD2 (7 bases). From germline, CDR1 is SQVTM and CDR2 ANQGSEA. With 4 bases removed from V and 5 bases from J, the gap between germline ends came to 23 bases. The CDR3 extends over 16 amino acids. CDR3 region: CSVVVGGGAGQETQYF. CDR3 bases: TGCAGCGTTGTGGTAGGAGGGGGGGCCGGGCAGGAGACCCAGTACTTC.

The chain links TRBV6-5 to TRBJ1-1; possibly TRBD1 for D (6 bases). V was shortened by 8 bases and J by 1 base, with 14 bases between the two germline ends. Looked up from germline, CDR1 is MNHEY and CDR2 is SVGAGI. The CDR3 is 14 residues long. The CDR3 sequence: CASGQWDKNTEAFF. The CDR3 nucleotides are TGTGCCAGCGGTCAATGGGACAAGAACACTGAAGCTTTCTTT.

The chain has TRBV11-3 and TRBJ2-7; a weak D match, TRBD2 (5 bases). The CDR3 sequence is 15 residues long. V lost 1 base to trimming and J lost 0 bases, with 10 bases between them. Germline CDR1 and CDR2: SGHNT and YENEEA. The CDR3 sequence: CASSLGTGSSYEQYF. CDR3 DNA sequence: TGTGCCAGCAGCTTAGGAACGGGATCCTCCTACGAGCAGTACTTC.

The gene calls are TRBV5-1 and TRBJ2-1; 10 bases match TRBD2. This CDR3 is built from 15 residues. The V gene end was trimmed by 4 bases and the J gene end by 4 bases; junction bases not matched to a gene: 5. Germline CDR1 and CDR2: SGHRS and YFSETQ. This CDR3 is CASSMRTSGYNEQFF. The CDR3 bases are TGCGCCAGCAGCATGCGGACTAGCGGATACAATGAGCAGTTCTTC.